This T cell receptor beta chain is drawn from a study of T cells after yellow fever vaccination. Study-level findings and limits: The appearance of a small share of clonotypes in both CD4 and CD8 compartments was observed. Reappearance after the booster was observed for most primary-vaccination clones (roughly 97% CD4, just over 85% CD8). The secondary response was weaker but peaked faster, day 5 versus 15. From the bulk population, abundant clonotypes could contaminate and appear within FACS-sorted repertoires.

One entry per CDR3 protein, called by TCRdb with MiXCR from the 5' RACE reads. Of 600,000 to 750,000 distinct CDR3 sequences in the sample, around an eighth are singletons; the top ten hold about 16%. This CDR3 is 14 amino acids long. Trimming took 6 bases from V and 0 from J, leaving 10 bases between them. At least ten counts were recorded for this clonotype. Its cognate antigen is unknown. The TCR comes from a man aged 30-40 years who received the YFV17D yellow fever vaccine. The input for sequencing was PBMCs, taken on the day of the yellow fever booster vaccination. This chain joins TRBV12-3 or TRBV12-4 and TRBJ2-3; D is perhaps TRBD1 (5 bases). The CDR3: CASSRQGSTDTQYF. The DNA for the CDR3 is TGTGCCAGCAGCCGCCAGGGCAGCACAGATACGCAGTATTTT.